This entry is about one T cell receptor (beta chain). Its antigen remains undetermined. Base quality data are lacking; no much larger clone is found one base away. The data were taken from a study of spatial heterogeneity in lung cancer (dated by TCRdb to the late 2010s). In terms of the full investigation: Beta-chain transcripts were consistently detected in greater numbers than alpha-chain transcripts, which likely reflects a higher abundance of beta-chain transcripts. A strong correlation was found between TCR transcript counts in tumor regions and a T cell transcriptional module score from matched bulk RNA-seq. In the raw uncorrected reads, each unique combination of TCR and UMI appeared more than ten times on average. In non-small cell lung cancer, the study made a quantitative comparison of TCR alpha and beta repertoires among multiple tumor regions, matched nontumor lung and blood. Nonsynonymous mutation counts, determined by whole-exome sequencing of tumor tissue, were related to features of the TCR repertoire. Both alpha and beta chains were TCR-sequenced in samples taken at surgery, namely 220 tumor regions, fewer than 80 matched nontumor lung samples and some 53 PBMC samples. Paper-wide results and their limitations: The count of ubiquitous expanded TCRs correlated with the count of ubiquitous nonsynonymous mutations, and the count of regional expanded TCRs correlated with the count of regional nonsynonymous mutations. The tumor nonsynonymous mutation count correlated with the number of expanded intratumoral alpha and beta TCRs. Additional single-cell paired TCR alpha and beta sequencing was considered necessary to confirm, at a functional level, the hypothesis that regional TCRs recognize regional mutations. TCR-seq coverage of tumor T cells was estimated to be only roughly 7% for alpha chains and more than 11% for beta chains.

Interpreted using the paper, the time point label stands for: sample taken at primary tumor resection. Samples were obtained from fewer than 80 patients with early-stage, untreated non-small cell lung cancer from the lung TRACERx cohort. TCR sequencing used whole RNA extracted from tumor and nontumor lung tissue, or from cryopreserved PBMC samples, without cell sorting. Only patients for whom sufficient RNA was available from at least two tumor regions were selected for TCR sequencing. Before selection, tumor and adjacent nontumor lung specimens were reviewed by a lung pathologist. Reading the germline V gene gives CDR1 LGHNA and CDR2 YNFKEQ. Measured from the cysteine to the phenylalanine, the CDR3 is 16 residues long. The read is trimmed to its CDR3 DNA, 48 bases read in frame from base 1. V and J lose 0 bases and 5 bases, and a span of 11 bases separates them. The library was produced with 5' RACE. TCRdb names NextSeq 500 as the instrument used. In the TCR library protocol, a unique molecular identifier was attached to each TCR cDNA molecule so that PCR and sequencing errors could be corrected. In the authors' own workflow: TCR identification, UMI-based error correction and CDR3 extraction were all carried out with Decombinator tools. Expanded TCRs were defined as those above a frequency of 2 per 1,000, corresponding to the top 1% of the tumor frequency distribution. Expanded tumor TCRs statistically deemed absent (corrected P<0.05) from at least one tumor region were classed as regional, and all other expanded tumor TCRs were classed as ubiquitous. Renyi diversity was computed with the R vegan package after each repertoire had been subsampled 100 times to 5,000 TCRs. CDR3 similarity networks were built from amino acid triplet string-kernel similarity, with CDR3s being connected when pairwise similarity was above 0.82. TCRdb trimmed public reads at Q25 via fastp, called clones via MiXCR and kept in-frame beta chains. Each CDR3 protein appears once, grouped with its most common genes and DNA. V and J calls and clone size were set by TCRdb, not the authors. For this sample the table gives a few thousand distinct CDR3 sequences, of which more than 3% were detected only once. Approximately 17% of the sample is taken by the ten largest.

The material sequenced was lung tumor tissue, taken at surgery. Recombination joined TRBV4-2 with TRBJ2-6; a tentative D match to TRBD1 spans 6 bases. This TCR was recovered from a male donor with early-stage non-small cell lung cancer. CDR3 loop: CASSQDRGTRANVLTF. The sequenced DNA: TGTGCCAGCAGCCAAGACAGGGGAACTAGGGCCAACGTCCTGACTTTC.